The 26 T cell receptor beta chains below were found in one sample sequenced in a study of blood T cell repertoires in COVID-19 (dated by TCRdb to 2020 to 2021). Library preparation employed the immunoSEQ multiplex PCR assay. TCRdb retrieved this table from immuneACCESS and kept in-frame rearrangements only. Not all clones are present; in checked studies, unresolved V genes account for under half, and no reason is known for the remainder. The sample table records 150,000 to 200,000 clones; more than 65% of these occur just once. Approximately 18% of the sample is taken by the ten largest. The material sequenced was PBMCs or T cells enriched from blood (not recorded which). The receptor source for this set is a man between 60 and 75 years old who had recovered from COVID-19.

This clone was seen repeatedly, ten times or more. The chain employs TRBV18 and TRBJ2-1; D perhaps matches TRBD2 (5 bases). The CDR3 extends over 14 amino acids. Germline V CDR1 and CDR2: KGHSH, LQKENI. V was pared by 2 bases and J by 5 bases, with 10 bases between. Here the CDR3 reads CASSPFPGDNEQFF. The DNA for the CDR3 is TGTGCCAGCTCACCATTCCCCGGGGACAATGAGCAGTTCTTC.

This CDR3 reads CASSSRGTGGFADTQYF. The CDR3, as DNA: TGTGCCAGCAGTTCCAGGGGGACAGGGGGTTTCGCAGATACGCAGTATTTT. The chain has TRBV7-3 and TRBJ2-3; 11 positions match TRBD1. CDR1 and CDR2 (germline): SGHTA, FQGTGA. V lost 6 bases and J lost 4; bases outside the gene matches: 12. This CDR3 contains 17 residues.

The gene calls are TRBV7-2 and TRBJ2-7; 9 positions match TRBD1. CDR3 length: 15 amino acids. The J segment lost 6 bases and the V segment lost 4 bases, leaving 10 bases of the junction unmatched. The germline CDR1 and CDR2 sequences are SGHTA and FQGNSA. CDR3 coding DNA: TGTGCCAGCAGCTCTTTCTCCGGGACAGGGCCCGAGCAGTACTTC. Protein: CASSSFSGTGPEQYF.

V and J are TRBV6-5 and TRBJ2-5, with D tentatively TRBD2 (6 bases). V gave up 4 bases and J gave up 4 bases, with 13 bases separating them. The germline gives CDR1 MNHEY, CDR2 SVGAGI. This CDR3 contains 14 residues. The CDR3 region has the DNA TGTGCCAGCAGTTTCGGGGGACTGCGAGAGACCCAGTACTTC. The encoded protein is CASSFGGLRETQYF.

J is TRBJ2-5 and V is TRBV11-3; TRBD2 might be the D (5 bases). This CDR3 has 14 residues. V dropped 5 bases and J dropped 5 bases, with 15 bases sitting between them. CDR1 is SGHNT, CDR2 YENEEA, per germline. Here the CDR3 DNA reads TGTGCCAGCAGCACCGGGAATGGTGGGGAGACCCAGTACTTC. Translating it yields CASSTGNGGETQYF.

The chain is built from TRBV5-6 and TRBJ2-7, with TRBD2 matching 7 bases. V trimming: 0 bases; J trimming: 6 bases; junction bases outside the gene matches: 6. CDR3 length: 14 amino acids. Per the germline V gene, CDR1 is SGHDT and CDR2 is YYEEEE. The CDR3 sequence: CASSLGEGTPEQYF. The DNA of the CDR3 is TGTGCCAGCAGCTTGGGGGAGGGAACCCCCGAGCAGTACTTC.

The CDR3 sequence: CASSHPRQGNDEQYF. DNA for the CDR3: TGTGCCAGTTCTCATCCTCGACAGGGTAACGACGAGCAGTACTTC. The genes are TRBV19 and TRBJ2-7, with 7 positions matching TRBD1. The V gene's germline CDR1 is LNHDA and CDR2 SQIVND (reference sequence). There are 15 residues in the CDR3. Germline trimming cut 8 bases from V and 5 bases from J; bases unmatched to any gene: 15. Variable domain in full (rest from reference TRBV19 and TRBJ2-7): DGGITQSPKYLFRKEGQNVTLSCEQNLNHDAMYWYRQDPGQGLRLIYYSQIVNDFQKGDIAEGYSVSREKKESFPLTVTSAQKNPTAFYLCASSHPRQGNDEQYFGPGTRLTVT.

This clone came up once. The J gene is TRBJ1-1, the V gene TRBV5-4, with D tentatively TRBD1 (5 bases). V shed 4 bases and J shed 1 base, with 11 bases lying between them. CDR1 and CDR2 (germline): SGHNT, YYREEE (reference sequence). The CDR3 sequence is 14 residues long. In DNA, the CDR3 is TGTGCCAGCAGCGAAAAAACAGGGAACACTGAAGCTTTCTTT. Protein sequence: CASSEKTGNTEAFF.

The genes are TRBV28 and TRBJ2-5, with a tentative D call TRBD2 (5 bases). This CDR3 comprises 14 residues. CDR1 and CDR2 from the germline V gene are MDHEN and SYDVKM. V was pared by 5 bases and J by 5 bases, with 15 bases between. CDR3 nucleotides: TGTGCCAGCAGTGCCCGGAAGGGCGGGGAGACCCAGTACTTC. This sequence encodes CASSARKGGETQYF. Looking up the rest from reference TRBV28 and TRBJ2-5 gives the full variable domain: DVKVTQSSRYLVKRTGEKVFLECVQDMDHENMFWYRQDPGLGLRLIYFSYDVKMKEKGDIPEGYSVSREKKERFSLILESASTNQTSMYLCASSARKGGETQYFGPGTRLLVL.

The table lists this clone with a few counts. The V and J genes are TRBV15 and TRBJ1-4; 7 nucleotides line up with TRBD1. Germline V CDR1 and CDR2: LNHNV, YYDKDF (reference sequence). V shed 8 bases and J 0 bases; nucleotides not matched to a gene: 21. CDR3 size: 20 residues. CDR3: CATPAGGITGTAATNEKLFF. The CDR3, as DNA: TGTGCCACCCCCGCGGGTGGGATAACCGGGACAGCGGCAACTAATGAAAAACTGTTTTTT.

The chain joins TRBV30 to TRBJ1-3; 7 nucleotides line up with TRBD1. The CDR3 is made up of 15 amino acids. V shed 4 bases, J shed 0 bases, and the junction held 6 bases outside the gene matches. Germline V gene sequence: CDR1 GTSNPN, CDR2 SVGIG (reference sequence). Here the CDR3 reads CAWNPGQVSGNTIYF. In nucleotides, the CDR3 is TGTGCCTGGAACCCCGGACAGGTCTCTGGAAACACCATATATTTT.

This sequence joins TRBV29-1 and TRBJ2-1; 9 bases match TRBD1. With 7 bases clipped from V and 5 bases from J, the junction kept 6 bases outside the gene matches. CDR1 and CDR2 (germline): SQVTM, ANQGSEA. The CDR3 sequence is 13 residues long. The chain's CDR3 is CSAWTGANNEQFF. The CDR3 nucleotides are TGCAGCGCCTGGACAGGGGCAAACAATGAGCAGTTCTTC.

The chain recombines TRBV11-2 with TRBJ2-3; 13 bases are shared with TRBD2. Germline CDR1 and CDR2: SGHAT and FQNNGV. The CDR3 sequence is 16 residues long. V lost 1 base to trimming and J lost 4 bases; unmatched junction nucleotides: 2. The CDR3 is CASSLALAGGADTQYF. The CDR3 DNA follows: TGTGCCAGCAGCTTAGCACTAGCGGGGGGGGCAGATACGCAGTATTTT.

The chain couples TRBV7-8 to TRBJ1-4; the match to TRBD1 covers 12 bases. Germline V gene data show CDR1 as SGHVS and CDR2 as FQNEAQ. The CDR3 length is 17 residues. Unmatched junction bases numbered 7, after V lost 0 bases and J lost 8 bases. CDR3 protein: CASSLAVGTGGQEKLFF. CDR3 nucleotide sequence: TGTGCCAGCAGCTTAGCGGTAGGGACAGGGGGCCAGGAAAAACTGTTTTTT.

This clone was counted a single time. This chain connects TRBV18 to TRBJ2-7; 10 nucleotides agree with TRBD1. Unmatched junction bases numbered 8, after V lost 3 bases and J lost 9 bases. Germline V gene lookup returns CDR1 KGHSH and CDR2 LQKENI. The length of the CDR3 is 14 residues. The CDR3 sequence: CASSPSPGQGSQYF. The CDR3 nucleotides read TGTGCCAGCTCACCTTCTCCGGGACAGGGGTCGCAGTACTTC.

CDR3 sequence: CASSKVRDRGTTNEKLFF. DNA of the CDR3: TGTGCCAGCAGCAAAGTGAGAGACAGGGGTACAACTAATGAAAAACTGTTTTTT. This chain connects TRBV21-1 to TRBJ1-4; the table calls TRBD1, which could not be checked here. TRBV21-1 is described as a pseudogene. The CDR3 has 18 residues.

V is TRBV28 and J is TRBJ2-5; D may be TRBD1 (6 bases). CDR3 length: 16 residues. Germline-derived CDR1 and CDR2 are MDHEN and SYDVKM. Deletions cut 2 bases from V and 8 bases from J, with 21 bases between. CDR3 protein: CASSLTLVAGDHTQYF. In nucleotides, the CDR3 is TGTGCCAGCAGTTTAACACTGGTGGCAGGGGATCACACCCAGTACTTC.

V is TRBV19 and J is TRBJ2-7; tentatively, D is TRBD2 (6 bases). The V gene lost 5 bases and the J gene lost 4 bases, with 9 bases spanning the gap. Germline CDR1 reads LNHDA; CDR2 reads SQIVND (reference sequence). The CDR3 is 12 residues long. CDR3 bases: TGTGCCAGTAGTGTCGGGGGTTACGAGCAGTACTTC. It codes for CASSVGGYEQYF.

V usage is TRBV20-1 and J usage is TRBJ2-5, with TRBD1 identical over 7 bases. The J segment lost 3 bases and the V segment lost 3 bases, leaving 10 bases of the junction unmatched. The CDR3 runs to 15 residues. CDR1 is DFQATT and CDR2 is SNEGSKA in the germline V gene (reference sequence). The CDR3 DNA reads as TGCAGTGCTAGTCGCGTGCCCGGGACAGAAGAGACCCAGTACTTC. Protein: CSASRVPGTEETQYF.

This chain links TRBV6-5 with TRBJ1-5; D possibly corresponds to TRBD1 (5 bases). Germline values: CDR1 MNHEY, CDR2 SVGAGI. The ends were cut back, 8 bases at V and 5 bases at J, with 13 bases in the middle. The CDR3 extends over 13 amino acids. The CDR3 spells CASGSWGDQPQHF. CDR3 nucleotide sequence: TGTGCCAGCGGCAGTTGGGGGGATCAGCCCCAGCATTTT.

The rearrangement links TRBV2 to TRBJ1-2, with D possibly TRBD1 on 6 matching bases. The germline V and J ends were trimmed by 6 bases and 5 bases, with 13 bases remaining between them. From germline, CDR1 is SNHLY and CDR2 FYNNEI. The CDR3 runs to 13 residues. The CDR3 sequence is CASRPGTPYGYTF. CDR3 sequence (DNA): TGTGCCAGCAGACCCGGGACACCGTATGGCTACACCTTC.

This CDR3 reads CARRLVPAYTGELFF. DNA of the CDR3: TGTGCCAGGAGACTAGTGCCCGCTTATACCGGGGAGCTGTTTTTT. The rearrangement joins TRBV12-1 to TRBJ2-2; the D call of TRBD2 is as the table states it, not checked on the DNA. TRBV12-1 is recorded as a pseudogene. The CDR3 length is 15 residues.

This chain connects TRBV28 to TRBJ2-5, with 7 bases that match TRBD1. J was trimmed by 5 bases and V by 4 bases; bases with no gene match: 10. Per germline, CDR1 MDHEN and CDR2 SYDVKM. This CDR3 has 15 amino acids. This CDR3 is CASSSRQGFSETQYF. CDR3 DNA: TGTGCCAGCAGTTCCAGACAGGGATTCTCGGAGACCCAGTACTTC.

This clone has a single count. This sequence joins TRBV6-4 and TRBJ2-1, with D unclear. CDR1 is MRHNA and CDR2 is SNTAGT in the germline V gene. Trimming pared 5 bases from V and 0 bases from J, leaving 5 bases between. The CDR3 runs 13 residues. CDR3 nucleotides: TGTGCCAGCAGTAGGAGCTCCTACAATGAGCAGTTCTTC. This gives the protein CASSRSSYNEQFF.

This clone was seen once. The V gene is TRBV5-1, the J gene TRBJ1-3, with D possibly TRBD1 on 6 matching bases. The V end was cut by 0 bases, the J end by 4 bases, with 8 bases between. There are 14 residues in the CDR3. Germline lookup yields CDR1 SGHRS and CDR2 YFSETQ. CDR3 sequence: CASSLDRAGNTIYF. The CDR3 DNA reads TGCGCCAGCAGCTTGGACAGGGCGGGAAACACCATATATTTT.

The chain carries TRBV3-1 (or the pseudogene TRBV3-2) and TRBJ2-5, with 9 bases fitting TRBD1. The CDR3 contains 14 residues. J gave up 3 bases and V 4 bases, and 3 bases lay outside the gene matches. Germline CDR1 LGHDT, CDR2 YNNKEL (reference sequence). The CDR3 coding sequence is TGTGCCAGCAGCCCTTGGGACAGGGAAGAGACCCAGTACTTC. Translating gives CASSPWDREETQYF.